The clone carrying this T cell receptor beta chain was recorded at least ten times. Its antigen is unidentified. Sequencing targeted expressed TCRB transcripts, as all isolated RNA had been reverse transcribed. The data were produced by immunoSEQ multiplex PCR, yet TCRdb's version contains in-frame clones alone and is incomplete. The repertoire holds roughly 250,000 clones, with about 9.3% as singletons. This record belongs to a study of beta chain features in type 1 diabetes. Study-level points and caveats: Naive, central memory and Treg TCRB repertoires seemed to resemble each other more closely in patients than they did in healthy donors. Within each of all four CD4+ subsets, Type 1 diabetes patients had TCRB CDR3s that were moderately but significantly shorter. Sequencing the cDNA could make cells with high TCR expression show up more than they should.

With 5 bases removed from V and 2 bases from J, the gap between germline ends came to 3 bases. This CDR3 spans 11 amino acids. Germline CDR1 and CDR2: SGHAT and FQNNGV. Each donor gave one heparinised blood draw averaging around 0.12 L. The TCR was taken from a young woman in good health. V gene TRBV11-2 combines with J gene TRBJ2-5; no reliable D call. Sequencing input: naive CD4+ T cells from blood. The CDR3 bases are TGTGCCAGCAGCCCTCAAGAGACCCAGTACTTC. It yields the protein CASSPQETQYF.